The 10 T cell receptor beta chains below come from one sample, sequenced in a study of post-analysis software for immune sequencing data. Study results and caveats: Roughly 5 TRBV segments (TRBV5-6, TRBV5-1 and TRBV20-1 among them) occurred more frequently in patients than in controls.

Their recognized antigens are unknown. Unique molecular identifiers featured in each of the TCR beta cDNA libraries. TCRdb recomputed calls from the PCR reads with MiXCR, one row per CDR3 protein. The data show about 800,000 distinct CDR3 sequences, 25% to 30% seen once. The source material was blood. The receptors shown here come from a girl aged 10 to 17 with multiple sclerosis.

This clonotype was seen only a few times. The DNA of the CDR3 is TGCAGTGCTAGAGATATGGGCGGGGGGCGCAACTATGGCTACACCTTC. Protein: CSARDMGGGRNYGYTF. V and J are TRBV20-1 and TRBJ1-2; D is perhaps TRBD1 (6 bases). Trimming removed 0 bases from V and 2 bases from J, with 16 bases in between. The CDR3 contains 16 residues. The germline CDR1 and CDR2 sequences are DFQATT and SNEGSKA (reference sequence).

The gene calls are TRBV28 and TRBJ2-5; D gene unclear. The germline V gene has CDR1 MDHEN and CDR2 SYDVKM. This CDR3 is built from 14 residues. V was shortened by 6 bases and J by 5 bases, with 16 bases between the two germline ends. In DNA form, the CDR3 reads TGTGCCAGCAGCTCCCTCCCGGCTCGGGAGACCCAGTACTTC. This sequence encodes CASSSLPARETQYF.

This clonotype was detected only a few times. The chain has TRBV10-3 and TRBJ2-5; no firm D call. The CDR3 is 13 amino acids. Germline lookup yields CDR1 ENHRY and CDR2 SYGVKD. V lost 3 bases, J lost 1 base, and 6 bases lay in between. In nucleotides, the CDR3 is TGTGCCATCAGTGAAGGCTTCCAAGAGACCCAGTACTTC. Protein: CAISEGFQETQYF.

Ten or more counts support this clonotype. The CDR3 region is CASSLDEWQTYEQYF. CDR3 DNA: TGTGCCAGCAGCTTAGATGAGTGGCAGACCTACGAGCAGTACTTC. The rearrangement joins TRBV11-2 to TRBJ2-7; D remains ambiguous. Between the trimmed V and J ends, which lost 0 bases and 2 bases, there was a span of 11 bases. The CDR3 extends over 15 amino acids. Per the germline V gene, CDR1 is SGHAT and CDR2 is FQNNGV.

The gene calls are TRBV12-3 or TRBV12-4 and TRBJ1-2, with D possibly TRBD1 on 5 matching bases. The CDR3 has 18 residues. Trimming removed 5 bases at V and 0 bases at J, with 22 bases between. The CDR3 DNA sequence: TGTGCCAGCAGTCTAAGGGCGGGACGGTCGAAATCTAACTATGGCTACACCTTC. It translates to CASSLRAGRSKSNYGYTF.

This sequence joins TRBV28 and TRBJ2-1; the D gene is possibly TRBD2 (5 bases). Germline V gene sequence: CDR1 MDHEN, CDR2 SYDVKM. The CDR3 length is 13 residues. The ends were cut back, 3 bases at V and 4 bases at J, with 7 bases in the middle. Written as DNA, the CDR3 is TGTGCCAGCAGTTTTCGGGAATACAATGAGCAGTTCTTC. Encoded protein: CASSFREYNEQFF.

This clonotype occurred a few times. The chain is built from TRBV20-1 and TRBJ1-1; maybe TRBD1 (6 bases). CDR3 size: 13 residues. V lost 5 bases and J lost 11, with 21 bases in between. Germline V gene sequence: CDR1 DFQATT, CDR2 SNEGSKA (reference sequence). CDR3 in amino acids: CSAHVPLGGQAFF. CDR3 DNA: TGCAGTGCTCACGTACCTTTAGGGGGGCAGGCTTTCTTT.

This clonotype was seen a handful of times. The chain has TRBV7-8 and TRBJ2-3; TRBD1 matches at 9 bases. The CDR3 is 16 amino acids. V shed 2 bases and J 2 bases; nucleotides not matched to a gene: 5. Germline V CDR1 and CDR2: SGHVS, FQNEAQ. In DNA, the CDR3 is TGTGCCAGCAGCTTAATGAGGACAGGGGTCACAGATACGCAGTATTTT. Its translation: CASSLMRTGVTDTQYF.

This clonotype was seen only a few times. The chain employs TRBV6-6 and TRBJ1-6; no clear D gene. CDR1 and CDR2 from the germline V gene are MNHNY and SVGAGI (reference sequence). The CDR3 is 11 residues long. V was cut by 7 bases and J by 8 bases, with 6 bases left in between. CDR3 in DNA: TGTGCCAGCATCGGGTATTCACCCCTCCACTTT. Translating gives CASIGYSPLHF.

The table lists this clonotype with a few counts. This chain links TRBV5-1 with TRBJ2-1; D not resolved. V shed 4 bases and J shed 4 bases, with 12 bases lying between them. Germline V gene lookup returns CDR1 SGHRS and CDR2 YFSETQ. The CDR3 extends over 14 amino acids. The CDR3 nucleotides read TGCGCCAGCAGCCCGGAGCCCTTATACAATGAGCAGTTCTTC. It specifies CASSPEPLYNEQFF.